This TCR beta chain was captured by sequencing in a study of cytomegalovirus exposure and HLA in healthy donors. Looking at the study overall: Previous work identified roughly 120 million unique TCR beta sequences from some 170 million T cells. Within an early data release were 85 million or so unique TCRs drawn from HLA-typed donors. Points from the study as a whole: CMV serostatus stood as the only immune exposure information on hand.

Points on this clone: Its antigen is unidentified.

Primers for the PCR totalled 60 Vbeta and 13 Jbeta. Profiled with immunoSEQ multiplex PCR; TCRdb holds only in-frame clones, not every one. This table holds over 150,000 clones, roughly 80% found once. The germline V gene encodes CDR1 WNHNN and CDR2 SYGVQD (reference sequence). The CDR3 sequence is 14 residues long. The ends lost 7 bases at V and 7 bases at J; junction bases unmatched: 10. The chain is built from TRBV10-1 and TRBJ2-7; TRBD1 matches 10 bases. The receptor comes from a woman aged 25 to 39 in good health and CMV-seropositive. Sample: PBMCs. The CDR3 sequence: CASKGQGDPGEQYF. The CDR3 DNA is TGCGCCAGCAAAGGACAGGGGGACCCAGGAGAGCAGTACTTC.